Listed below are T cell receptor beta chains from one sample, sequenced in a study of beta chain features in type 1 diabetes. Produced via immunoSEQ multiplex PCR; TCRdb's table is partial and in-frame only. In the table there are 600,000 to 700,000 clones, 9.5% to 15% of which are singletons. Material for sequencing was naive CD4+ T cells from blood. The receptors shown here come from a man aged 30-40 years with type 1 diabetes. The CDR3 runs from the conserved cysteine through the conserved F or W. The D gene is left open where the match is weak. A row's size may be missing; if present it is once, few, many or a size class.

v_call: TRBV30
d_call: -
clone_size: few
j_call: TRBJ2-2
cdr3_aa: CAWSLQGVRTGELFF
cdr3_nt: TGTGCCTGGAGTCTGCAGGGAGTCAGGACCGGGGAGCTGTTTTTT

v_call: TRBV5-6
d_call: TRBD2
clone_size: -
j_call: TRBJ2-1
cdr3_aa: CASSFRPSGEVF
cdr3_nt: TGTGCCAGCAGCTTCCGGCCTAGCGGGGAAGTCTTC

v_call: TRBV14
d_call: -
clone_size: -
j_call: TRBJ1-2
cdr3_aa: CASSQPPGGYTF
cdr3_nt: TGTGCCAGCAGCCAACCTCCTGGGGGCTACACCTTC

v_call: TRBV29-1
d_call: -
clone_size: -
j_call: TRBJ1-2
cdr3_aa: CSVEAGWGYTF
cdr3_nt: TGCAGCGTTGAAGCAGGCTGGGGCTACACCTTC

v_call: TRBV28
d_call: TRBD1
clone_size: few
j_call: TRBJ1-5
cdr3_aa: CASSPGQTYQPQHF
cdr3_nt: TGTGCCAGCAGTCCGGGACAGACTTATCAGCCCCAGCATTTT

v_call: TRBV2
d_call: TRBD1
clone_size: -
j_call: TRBJ1-2
cdr3_aa: CASSEGQGNYGYTF
cdr3_nt: TGTGCCAGCAGTGAGGGACAGGGGAACTATGGCTACACCTTC

v_call: TRBV15
d_call: TRBD1
clone_size: few
j_call: TRBJ1-1
cdr3_aa: CATQNRGGTEAFF
cdr3_nt: TGTGCCACCCAAAACAGGGGTGGCACTGAAGCTTTCTTT

v_call: TRBV7-9
d_call: -
clone_size: few
j_call: TRBJ2-6
cdr3_aa: CASSFPYSVAAGANVLTF
cdr3_nt: TGTGCCAGCAGCTTTCCTTATTCTGTCGCTGCTGGGGCCAACGTCCTGACTTTC

v_call: TRBV9
d_call: TRBD2
clone_size: few
j_call: TRBJ2-3
cdr3_aa: CASSQGSGYTDTQYF
cdr3_nt: TGTGCCAGCAGCCAGGGTAGCGGGTACACAGATACGCAGTATTTT

v_call: TRBV5-1
d_call: TRBD1
clone_size: -
j_call: TRBJ2-2
cdr3_aa: CASSGQGPNTGELFF
cdr3_nt: TGCGCCAGCAGCGGACAGGGGCCGAACACCGGGGAGCTGTTTTTT

v_call: TRBV9
d_call: TRBD2
clone_size: few
j_call: TRBJ2-1
cdr3_aa: CASSVGTSGYNEQFF
cdr3_nt: TGTGCCAGCAGCGTAGGGACTAGCGGGTACAATGAGCAGTTCTTC

v_call: TRBV6-5
d_call: TRBD1
clone_size: -
j_call: TRBJ2-3
cdr3_aa: CASSGQATDTQYF
cdr3_nt: TGTGCCAGCAGCGGACAGGCCACAGATACGCAGTATTTT

v_call: TRBV6-1
d_call: -
clone_size: -
j_call: TRBJ2-4
cdr3_aa: CASSPESGAKNIQYF
cdr3_nt: TGTGCCAGCAGTCCTGAATCGGGGGCCAAAAACATTCAGTACTTC

v_call: TRBV2
d_call: -
clone_size: few
j_call: TRBJ2-1
cdr3_aa: CASTAGSSYNEQFF
cdr3_nt: TGTGCCAGCACGGCGGGGAGCTCCTACAATGAGCAGTTCTTC

v_call: TRBV6-5
d_call: -
clone_size: -
j_call: TRBJ2-5
cdr3_aa: CASSYGKETQYF
cdr3_nt: TGTGCCAGCAGTTATGGGAAAGAGACCCAGTACTTC

v_call: TRBV5-6
d_call: -
clone_size: -
j_call: TRBJ2-5
cdr3_aa: CASTGLQETQYF
cdr3_nt: TGTGCCAGCACGGGACTTCAAGAGACCCAGTACTTC

v_call: TRBV4-1
d_call: -
clone_size: -
j_call: TRBJ2-7
cdr3_aa: CASSLDRSVQYEQYF
cdr3_nt: TGCGCCAGCAGCCTTGACAGGTCGGTGCAGTACGAGCAGTACTTC

v_call: TRBV4-3
d_call: TRBD2
clone_size: -
j_call: TRBJ2-5
cdr3_aa: CASSQEFGAGYRGAQYF
cdr3_nt: TGCGCCAGCAGCCAAGAGTTCGGAGCGGGGTATCGAGGGGCCCAGTACTTC

v_call: TRBV6-6
d_call: -
clone_size: -
j_call: TRBJ1-5
cdr3_aa: CASRHSNQPQHF
cdr3_nt: TGTGCCAGCAGACATTCCAATCAGCCCCAGCATTTT

v_call: TRBV28
d_call: -
clone_size: -
j_call: TRBJ2-1
cdr3_aa: CASTLAGASYNEQFF
cdr3_nt: TGTGCCAGCACCTTGGCGGGGGCGAGCTACAATGAGCAGTTCTTC

v_call: TRBV13
d_call: -
clone_size: -
j_call: TRBJ1-6
cdr3_aa: CASSSPEGLPYNSPLHF
cdr3_nt: TGTGCCAGCAGCTCCCCAGAAGGACTTCCTTATAATTCACCCCTCCACTTT

v_call: TRBV27
d_call: -
clone_size: -
j_call: TRBJ1-6
cdr3_aa: CASSGGSSYNSPLHF
cdr3_nt: TGTGCCAGCAGTGGAGGGAGCTCCTATAATTCACCCCTCCACTTT

v_call: TRBV5-1
d_call: -
clone_size: few
j_call: TRBJ2-5
cdr3_aa: CASSFTGGPGETQYF
cdr3_nt: TGCGCCAGCAGCTTCACCGGGGGTCCCGGGGAGACCCAGTACTTC

v_call: TRBV7-9
d_call: TRBD1
clone_size: -
j_call: TRBJ2-7
cdr3_aa: CASSFDRDVDYEQYF
cdr3_nt: TGTGCCAGCAGCTTTGACAGGGATGTTGACTACGAGCAGTACTTC

v_call: TRBV29-1
d_call: TRBD1
clone_size: few
j_call: TRBJ1-1
cdr3_aa: CSAHRGSNTEAFF
cdr3_nt: TGCAGCGCACACAGGGGATCGAACACTGAAGCTTTCTTT

v_call: TRBV5-6
d_call: -
clone_size: many
j_call: TRBJ2-1
cdr3_aa: CASRSMGNEQFF
cdr3_nt: TGTGCCAGCAGGAGTATGGGGAATGAGCAGTTCTTC

v_call: TRBV5-6
d_call: -
clone_size: -
j_call: TRBJ1-2
cdr3_aa: CASSLGRGYGYTF
cdr3_nt: TGTGCCAGCAGCTTGGGTCGGGGCTATGGCTACACCTTC